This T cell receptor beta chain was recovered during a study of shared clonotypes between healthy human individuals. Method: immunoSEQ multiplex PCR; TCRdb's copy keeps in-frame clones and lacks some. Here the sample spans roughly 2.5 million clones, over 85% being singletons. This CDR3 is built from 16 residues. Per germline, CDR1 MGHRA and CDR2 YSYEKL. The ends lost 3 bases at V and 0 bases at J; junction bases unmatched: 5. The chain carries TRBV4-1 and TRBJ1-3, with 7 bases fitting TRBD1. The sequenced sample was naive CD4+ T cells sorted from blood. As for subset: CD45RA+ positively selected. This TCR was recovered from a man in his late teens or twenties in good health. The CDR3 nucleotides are TGCGCCAGCAGCCAGCCCAGGGACAGCTCTGGAAACACCATATATTTT. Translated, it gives CASSQPRDSSGNTIYF.